This T cell receptor beta chain was retrieved from a study of cytotoxic CD8 clonotypes in ibrutinib-treated CLL. Broader study findings: Rare overall, public clonotypes shrank or held steady under therapy.

TCRdb's copy holds only in-frame clones and misses some; the assay was immunoSEQ multiplex PCR. Here the sample spans over 150,000 clones, approximately 77% being singletons. Concerning this clone: Its target is unknown.

CDR1 and CDR2 (germline): LNHDA, SQIVND (reference sequence). The V gene lost 5 bases and the J gene lost 12 bases, with 19 bases spanning the gap. The CDR3 is 14 residues long. The sequence was collected from a human donor with chronic lymphocytic leukemia. The sample here was PBMCs, taken after 12 months of ibrutinib treatment. The chain joins TRBV19 to TRBJ1-4; possibly TRBD1 for D (6 bases). This chain's CDR3 is CASSSDRTARELFF. The DNA of the CDR3 is TGTGCCAGTAGTTCCGACAGGACGGCTAGGGAACTGTTTTTT. Drawing the rest from reference TRBV19 and TRBJ1-4, the complete variable domain is DGGITQSPKYLFRKEGQNVTLSCEQNLNHDAMYWYRQDPGQGLRLIYYSQIVNDFQKGDIAEGYSVSREKKESFPLTVTSAQKNPTAFYLCASSSDRTARELFFGSGTQLSVL.